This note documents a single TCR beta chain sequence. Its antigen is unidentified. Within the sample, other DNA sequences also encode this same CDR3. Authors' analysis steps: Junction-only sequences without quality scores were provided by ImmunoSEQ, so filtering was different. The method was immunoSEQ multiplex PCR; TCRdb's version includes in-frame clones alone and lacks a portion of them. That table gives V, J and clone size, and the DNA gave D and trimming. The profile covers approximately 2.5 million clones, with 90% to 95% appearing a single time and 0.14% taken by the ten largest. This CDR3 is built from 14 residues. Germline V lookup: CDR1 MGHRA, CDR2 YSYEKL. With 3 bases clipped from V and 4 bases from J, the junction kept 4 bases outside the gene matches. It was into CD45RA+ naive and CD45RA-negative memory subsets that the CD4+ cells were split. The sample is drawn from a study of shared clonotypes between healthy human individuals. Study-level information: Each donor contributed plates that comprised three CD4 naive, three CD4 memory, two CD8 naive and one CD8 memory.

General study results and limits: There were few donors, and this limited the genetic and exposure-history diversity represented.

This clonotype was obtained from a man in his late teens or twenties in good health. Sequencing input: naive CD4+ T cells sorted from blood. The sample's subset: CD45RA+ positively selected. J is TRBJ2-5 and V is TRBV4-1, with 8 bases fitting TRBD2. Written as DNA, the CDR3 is TGCGCCAGCAGCCAGGGACTAGAAAGAGAGACCCAGTACTTC. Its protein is CASSQGLERETQYF.